This TCR beta chain originates from a study of blood T cell repertoires in COVID-19. Using immunoSEQ multiplex PCR, the repertoire was profiled, and TCRdb retains in-frame clones only, with some absent. In the table there are 150,000 or so clones, approximately 80% of which are singletons. The sequencing input was peripheral blood. The clonotype comes from a woman older than 75 with acute or convalescent COVID-19.

The chain's CDR3 is CASSFGENTEAFF. The CDR3 coding sequence is TGTGCCAGCAGCTTCGGGGAGAACACTGAAGCTTTCTTT. The J gene is TRBJ1-1, the V gene TRBV7-3; no clear D. The germline V gene has CDR1 SGHTA and CDR2 FQGTGA. CDR3 length: 13 amino acids. Trimming shortened V by 3 bases and J by 1 base, and 6 bases separated the two germline ends.